These T cell receptor beta chains were read from a single sample in a study of blood T cell repertoires in COVID-19. Generated by immunoSEQ multiplex PCR, the TCRdb table keeps only in-frame clones and is missing some. The sample shows some 250,000 clones, roughly 80% of them seen only once. The sequencing input was peripheral blood. All receptors derive from a man aged 55-75 years with acute or convalescent COVID-19. Both conserved end residues are part of each CDR3. D genes are given only for firm matches. A row's size may be missing; if present it is once, few, many or a size class.

cdr3_aa: CASSSEASNQPQHF; cdr3_nt: TGTGCCAGTAGTAGCGAGGCAAGCAATCAGCCCCAGCATTTT; v_call: TRBV19; clone_size: NA; j_call: TRBJ1-5; d_call: NA
cdr3_aa: CSALRAGEGYGYTF; cdr3_nt: TGCAGCGCTCTAAGGGCAGGGGAGGGGTATGGCTACACCTTC; v_call: TRBV29-1; clone_size: NA; j_call: TRBJ1-2; d_call: NA
cdr3_aa: CSVEGEGGKKTQYF; cdr3_nt: TGCAGCGTTGAAGGCGAGGGCGGGAAGAAGACCCAGTACTTC; v_call: TRBV29-1; clone_size: NA; j_call: TRBJ2-5; d_call: NA
cdr3_aa: CAIKGGGAPYEQYF; cdr3_nt: TGTGCCATCAAGGGGGGAGGGGCACCCTACGAGCAGTACTTC; v_call: TRBV10-3; clone_size: NA; j_call: TRBJ2-7; d_call: NA
cdr3_aa: CASSERGGHGNTIYF; cdr3_nt: TGTGCCAGCAGTGAAAGGGGGGGGCATGGAAACACCATATATTTT; v_call: TRBV2; clone_size: NA; j_call: TRBJ1-3; d_call: NA
cdr3_aa: CASSILAGEREETQYF; cdr3_nt: TGTGCCAGCAGTATTCTAGCGGGGGAGAGGGAAGAGACCCAGTACTTC; v_call: TRBV25-1; clone_size: NA; j_call: TRBJ2-5; d_call: TRBD2
cdr3_aa: CSAREGGYTF; cdr3_nt: TGCAGTGCTCGGGAGGGTGGCTACACCTTC; v_call: TRBV20-1; clone_size: few; j_call: TRBJ1-2; d_call: NA
cdr3_aa: CASSLQGQNNEQFF; cdr3_nt: TGTGCCAGCAGCTTACAGGGCCAGAACAATGAGCAGTTCTTC; v_call: TRBV7-9; clone_size: NA; j_call: TRBJ2-1; d_call: NA
cdr3_aa: CASSQERGAQGSETQYF; cdr3_nt: TGTGCCAGCAGCCAAGAACGAGGGGCACAGGGGTCGGAGACCCAGTACTTC; v_call: TRBV4-2; clone_size: NA; j_call: TRBJ2-5; d_call: TRBD1
cdr3_aa: CASSLLGGYNSPLHF; cdr3_nt: TGTGCCAGCAGCTTGCTCGGGGGTTATAATTCACCCCTCCACTTT; v_call: TRBV5-5; clone_size: NA; j_call: TRBJ1-6; d_call: NA
cdr3_aa: CASSQDAVVGTGELFF; cdr3_nt: TGTGCCAGCAGCCAAGACGCGGTTGTAGGCACCGGGGAGCTGTTTTTT; v_call: TRBV3-1/TRBV3-2; clone_size: NA; j_call: TRBJ2-2; d_call: NA
cdr3_aa: CASSLKLAGVNEQFF; cdr3_nt: TGTGCCAGCAGCTTAAAACTAGCGGGAGTTAATGAGCAGTTCTTC; v_call: TRBV7-3; clone_size: NA; j_call: TRBJ2-1; d_call: TRBD2
cdr3_aa: CASSWLAGADTDTQYF; cdr3_nt: TGTGCCAGCAGCTGGTTAGCGGGGGCCGACACAGATACGCAGTATTTT; v_call: TRBV5-6; clone_size: NA; j_call: TRBJ2-3; d_call: TRBD2
cdr3_aa: CASSLAASGRAYEQYF; cdr3_nt: TGTGCCAGCAGCTTAGCCGCGAGCGGGAGGGCCTACGAGCAGTACTTC; v_call: TRBV11-1; clone_size: NA; j_call: TRBJ2-7; d_call: TRBD2
cdr3_aa: CASIPGDRGRYGYTF; cdr3_nt: TGTGCCAGTATTCCCGGGGACAGGGGAAGGTATGGCTACACCTTC; v_call: TRBV19; clone_size: NA; j_call: TRBJ1-2; d_call: TRBD1
cdr3_aa: CASSLQRPVRSNQPQHF; cdr3_nt: TGTGCCAGCAGCTTACAACGTCCGGTCAGGAGCAATCAGCCCCAGCATTTT; v_call: TRBV7-8; clone_size: NA; j_call: TRBJ1-5; d_call: NA
cdr3_aa: CASSYGREDTDTQYF; cdr3_nt: TGTGCCAGCAGTTACGGGCGGGAGGATACAGATACGCAGTATTTT; v_call: TRBV6-2/TRBV6-3; clone_size: NA; j_call: TRBJ2-3; d_call: TRBD2
cdr3_aa: CASSPSGLAGGGEQFF; cdr3_nt: TGTGCCAGCAGCCCCAGCGGGCTAGCGGGAGGGGGTGAGCAGTTCTTC; v_call: TRBV7-9; clone_size: NA; j_call: TRBJ2-1; d_call: TRBD2
cdr3_aa: CASSYYGVHEQYF; cdr3_nt: TGTGCCAGCAGTTACTACGGGGTCCACGAGCAGTACTTC; v_call: TRBV6-5; clone_size: NA; j_call: TRBJ2-7; d_call: NA
cdr3_aa: CASSRSSTGQQYF; cdr3_nt: TGTGCCAGCAGCAGATCTTCGACAGGCCAGCAGTACTTC; v_call: TRBV21-1; clone_size: NA; j_call: TRBJ2-7; d_call: NA
cdr3_aa: CATSAIEATEAFF; cdr3_nt: TGTGCCACCAGTGCGATTGAGGCCACTGAAGCTTTCTTT; v_call: TRBV10-3; clone_size: few; j_call: TRBJ1-1; d_call: NA
cdr3_aa: CASSSARGGAGYGYTF; cdr3_nt: TGTGCCAGCAGTAGCGCACGGGGGGGCGCAGGGTATGGCTACACCTTC; v_call: TRBV6-6; clone_size: NA; j_call: TRBJ1-2; d_call: NA
cdr3_aa: CASSVGQGVGEKLFF; cdr3_nt: TGTGCCAGCAGTGTTGGACAGGGGGTTGGGGAAAAACTGTTTTTT; v_call: TRBV6-6; clone_size: NA; j_call: TRBJ1-4; d_call: TRBD1
cdr3_aa: CASSLTLQGTQVHGYTF; cdr3_nt: TGTGCCAGCAGTCTAACCCTACAGGGGACGCAAGTCCATGGCTACACCTTC; v_call: TRBV2; clone_size: NA; j_call: TRBJ1-2; d_call: TRBD1
cdr3_aa: CASSSGTSDSNQPQHF; cdr3_nt: TGTGCCAGCAGTTCAGGGACATCGGATAGCAATCAGCCCCAGCATTTT; v_call: TRBV28; clone_size: NA; j_call: TRBJ1-5; d_call: NA
cdr3_aa: CASRIQGRVVYEQYF; cdr3_nt: TGTGCCAGCAGGATACAGGGAAGGGTTGTCTACGAGCAGTACTTC; v_call: TRBV27; clone_size: NA; j_call: TRBJ2-7; d_call: NA
cdr3_aa: CASGPHEGESYNEQFF; cdr3_nt: TGTGCCAGCGGACCCCACGAAGGGGAATCCTACAATGAGCAGTTCTTC; v_call: TRBV19; clone_size: NA; j_call: TRBJ2-1; d_call: NA
cdr3_aa: CASSNLGTGRGNTIYF; cdr3_nt: TGTGCCAGCAGCAACCTAGGGACAGGGAGAGGAAACACCATATATTTT; v_call: TRBV21-1; clone_size: NA; j_call: TRBJ1-3; d_call: NA
cdr3_aa: CASSLGAGGPSNEQFF; cdr3_nt: TGCGCCAGCAGCTTGGGGGCGGGAGGGCCGAGCAATGAGCAGTTCTTC; v_call: TRBV5-1; clone_size: NA; j_call: TRBJ2-1; d_call: TRBD2
cdr3_aa: CASSPRTGSEQYF; cdr3_nt: TGCGCCAGCAGCCCTCGGACAGGGAGCGAGCAGTACTTC; v_call: TRBV4-3; clone_size: NA; j_call: TRBJ2-7; d_call: TRBD1
cdr3_aa: CASSQGRTGSNQPQHF; cdr3_nt: TGCGCCAGCAGCCAAGGTCGCACAGGGAGCAATCAGCCCCAGCATTTT; v_call: TRBV4-1; clone_size: NA; j_call: TRBJ1-5; d_call: NA
cdr3_aa: CASSSGQGYSGANVLTF; cdr3_nt: TGCGCCAGCAGCTCGGGACAGGGATATTCTGGGGCCAACGTCCTGACTTTC; v_call: TRBV5-1; clone_size: NA; j_call: TRBJ2-6; d_call: TRBD1
cdr3_aa: CASSRTGGLKLSNGYTF; cdr3_nt: TGTGCCAGCAGTCGGACAGGGGGCCTTAAGTTGTCGAATGGCTACACCTTC; v_call: TRBV28; clone_size: NA; j_call: TRBJ1-2; d_call: TRBD1
cdr3_aa: CAAVRRGAKNIQYF; cdr3_nt: TGTGCCGCAGTCAGGCGGGGGGCCAAAAACATTCAGTACTTC; v_call: TRBV12-1; clone_size: NA; j_call: TRBJ2-4; d_call: NA
cdr3_aa: CASRNGQGVFYEQYF; cdr3_nt: TGTGCCAGCAGGAACGGACAGGGGGTCTTCTACGAGCAGTACTTC; v_call: TRBV6-4; clone_size: few; j_call: TRBJ2-7; d_call: TRBD1
cdr3_aa: CASSYDSSSYEQYF; cdr3_nt: TGCGCCAGCAGCTATGACAGTAGCTCCTACGAGCAGTACTTC; v_call: TRBV4-1; clone_size: NA; j_call: TRBJ2-7; d_call: NA
cdr3_aa: CATSDRDRAYNEQFF; cdr3_nt: TGTGCCACCAGTGATAGGGACAGGGCCTACAATGAGCAGTTCTTC; v_call: TRBV24-1; clone_size: NA; j_call: TRBJ2-1; d_call: TRBD1
cdr3_aa: CASSFSGGPRGGELFF; cdr3_nt: TGTGCCAGCAGCTTTAGCGGGGGACCCCGCGGCGGGGAGCTGTTTTTT; v_call: TRBV7-3; clone_size: few; j_call: TRBJ2-2; d_call: TRBD2
cdr3_aa: CASSLGSYLEQFF; cdr3_nt: TGTGCCAGCAGCTTAGGTAGTTACTTGGAGCAGTTCTTC; v_call: TRBV11-2; clone_size: NA; j_call: TRBJ2-1; d_call: NA
cdr3_aa: CASSRQGGEQYF; cdr3_nt: TGTGCCAGCAGTCGCCAGGGCGGCGAGCAGTACTTC; v_call: TRBV6-2/TRBV6-3; clone_size: NA; j_call: TRBJ2-7; d_call: NA
cdr3_aa: CASSQTAAGAGETQYF; cdr3_nt: TGTGCCAGCAGCCAGACTGCCGCGGGGGCAGGAGAGACCCAGTACTTC; v_call: TRBV14; clone_size: once; j_call: TRBJ2-5; d_call: NA
cdr3_aa: CASSIVRGGSLTDTQYF; cdr3_nt: TGTGCCAGTAGTATAGTGCGAGGAGGTAGCCTCACAGATACGCAGTATTTT; v_call: TRBV19; clone_size: NA; j_call: TRBJ2-3; d_call: NA
cdr3_aa: CASRRGQEMNSPLHF; cdr3_nt: TGTGCCAGCCGTAGGGGACAAGAAATGAATTCACCCCTCCACTTT; v_call: TRBV6-5; clone_size: NA; j_call: TRBJ1-6; d_call: NA
cdr3_aa: CASSIQGARSGDGTQYF; cdr3_nt: TGTGCCAGTAGTATTCAGGGGGCGCGGAGTGGTGACGGGACCCAGTACTTC; v_call: TRBV19; clone_size: NA; j_call: TRBJ2-5; d_call: TRBD1
cdr3_aa: CASGLVQYGQDRRLRDTEAFF; cdr3_nt: TGTGCTAGTGGTTTGGTACAATATGGACAGGATCGTCGCCTCAGGGACACTGAAGCTTTCTTT; v_call: TRBV12-5; clone_size: NA; j_call: TRBJ1-1; d_call: TRBD1
cdr3_aa: CASSLTSGGEAFF; cdr3_nt: TGCGCCAGCAGCTTGACATCAGGGGGTGAAGCTTTCTTT; v_call: TRBV5-1; clone_size: few; j_call: TRBJ1-1; d_call: TRBD1
cdr3_aa: CASILTGTGNTIYF; cdr3_nt: TGTGCCAGCATCCTCACAGGGACTGGAAACACCATATATTTT; v_call: TRBV6-6; clone_size: many; j_call: TRBJ1-3; d_call: NA
cdr3_aa: CASSRHLQGMNTEAFF; cdr3_nt: TGCGCCAGCAGCCGCCACCTACAGGGGATGAACACTGAAGCTTTCTTT; v_call: TRBV5-1; clone_size: NA; j_call: TRBJ1-1; d_call: TRBD1
cdr3_aa: CASSYNFNEQFF; cdr3_nt: TGTGCCAGCAGTTACAACTTCAATGAGCAGTTCTTC; v_call: TRBV6-5; clone_size: NA; j_call: TRBJ2-1; d_call: NA
cdr3_aa: CATSRTRDRLETQYF; cdr3_nt: TGTGCCACCAGCAGGACCAGGGACAGGCTGGAGACCCAGTACTTC; v_call: TRBV15; clone_size: NA; j_call: TRBJ2-5; d_call: TRBD1
cdr3_aa: CASGPGNTIYF; cdr3_nt: TGTGCCAGCGGCCCGGGAAACACCATATATTTT; v_call: TRBV9; clone_size: NA; j_call: TRBJ1-3; d_call: NA
cdr3_aa: CASSWGTSGIHTGELFF; cdr3_nt: TGTGCCAGCAGCTGGGGGACTAGCGGGATCCACACCGGGGAGCTGTTTTTT; v_call: TRBV7-8; clone_size: NA; j_call: TRBJ2-2; d_call: TRBD2
cdr3_aa: CASSVGAGSYYGYTF; cdr3_nt: TGTGCCAGCAGCGTGGGTGCGGGCAGCTACTATGGCTACACCTTC; v_call: TRBV9; clone_size: NA; j_call: TRBJ1-2; d_call: NA